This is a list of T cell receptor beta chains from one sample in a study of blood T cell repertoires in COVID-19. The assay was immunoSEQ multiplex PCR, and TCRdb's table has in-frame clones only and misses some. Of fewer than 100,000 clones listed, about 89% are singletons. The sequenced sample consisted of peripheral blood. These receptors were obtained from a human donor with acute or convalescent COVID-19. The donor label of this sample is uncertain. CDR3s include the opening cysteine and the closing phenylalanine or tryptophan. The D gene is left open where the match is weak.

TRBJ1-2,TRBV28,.,CASTFGAGNYGYTF
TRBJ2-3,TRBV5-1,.,CASSSPLLRGGFTDTQYF
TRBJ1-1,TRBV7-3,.,CASSPGGSAEAFF
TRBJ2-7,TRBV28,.,CASISSTDSSYEQYF
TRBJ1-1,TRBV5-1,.,CASSAGRNTEAFF
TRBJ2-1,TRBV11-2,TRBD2,CASSPLAGGINEQFF
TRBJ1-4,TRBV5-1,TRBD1,CASSLGTGTNEKLFF
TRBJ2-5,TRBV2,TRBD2,CASTIKRGGETQYF
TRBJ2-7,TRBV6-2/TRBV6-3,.,CASSQDTGEQYF
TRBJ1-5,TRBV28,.,CASSLGGAHQPQHF
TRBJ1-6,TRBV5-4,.,CASKRQESSYNSPLHF
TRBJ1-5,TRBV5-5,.,CASSLGQYSNQPQHF
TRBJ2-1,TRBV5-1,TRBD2,CASSSFSGGTYNEQFF
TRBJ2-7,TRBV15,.,CATSRDLHREQYF
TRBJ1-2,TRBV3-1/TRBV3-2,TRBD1,CASSQARDREEYGYTF
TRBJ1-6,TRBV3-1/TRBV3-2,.,CASSQEGVSPLHF
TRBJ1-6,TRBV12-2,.,CASRSRDINSPLHF
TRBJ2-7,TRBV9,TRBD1,CASSPDPGQGAYEQYF
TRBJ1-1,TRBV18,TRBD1,CASSPDRGNTEAFF
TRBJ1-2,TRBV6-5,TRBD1,CASTMRTGSYYGYTF
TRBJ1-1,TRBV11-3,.,CASSFWGSGEAFF
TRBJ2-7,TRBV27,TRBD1,CASSLFGTGGEGEQYF
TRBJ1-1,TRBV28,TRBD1,CASSILKTGATEAFF
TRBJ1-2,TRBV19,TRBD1,CASSIDGSTGSGYGYTF
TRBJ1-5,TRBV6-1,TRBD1,CASSRDRGIQPQHF
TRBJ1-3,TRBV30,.,CAWSVIGMGATGNTIYF
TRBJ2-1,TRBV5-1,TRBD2,CASSLGWPSGGAYNEQFF
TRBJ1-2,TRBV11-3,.,CASSLRYYGYTF
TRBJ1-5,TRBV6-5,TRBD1,CASSYLGQGSNQPQHF
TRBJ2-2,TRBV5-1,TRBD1,CASSVQGVRNTGELFF
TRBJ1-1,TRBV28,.,CASTRQTNTEAFF
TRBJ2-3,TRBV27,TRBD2,CASSPLAGGPATDTQYF
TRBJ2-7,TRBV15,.,CATSIDPGRYEQYF
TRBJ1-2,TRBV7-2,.,CASSLGSRNYGYTF
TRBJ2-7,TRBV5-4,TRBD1,CASSLGGQGRYEQYF
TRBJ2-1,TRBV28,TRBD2,CASSTPGLAGDEQFF
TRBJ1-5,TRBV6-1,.,CASSERGLGNQPQHF
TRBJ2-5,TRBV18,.,CASSPAGRPQETQYF
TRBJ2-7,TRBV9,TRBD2,CASSVDGTSKYEQYF
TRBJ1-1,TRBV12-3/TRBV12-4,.,CASRTGLNTEAFF
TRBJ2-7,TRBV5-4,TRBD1,CASSNWTGGYEQYF
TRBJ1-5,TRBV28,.,CASSRDLNNQPQHF
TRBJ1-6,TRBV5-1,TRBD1,CASSPDRVGSPLHF
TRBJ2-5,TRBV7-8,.,CASSLGASAVETQYF
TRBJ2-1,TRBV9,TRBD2,CASSPGGGSLGNEQFF
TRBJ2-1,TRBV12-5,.,CASGLFTGSNEQFF
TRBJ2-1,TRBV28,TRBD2,CASSLWLAGDDEQFF
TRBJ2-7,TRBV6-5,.,CASSRTVNLYEQYF
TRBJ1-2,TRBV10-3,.,CAISASGHPFYGYTF
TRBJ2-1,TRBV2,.,CASSEMAGSYNEQFF
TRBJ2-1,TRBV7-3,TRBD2,CASSTGLAVYNEQFF
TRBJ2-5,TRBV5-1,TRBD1,CASSFSGGPETQYF
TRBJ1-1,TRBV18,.,CASSPTQGTTEAFF
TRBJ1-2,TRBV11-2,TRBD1,CASSVIAGTGLGYTF
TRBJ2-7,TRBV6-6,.,CASSQPGSSYEQYF
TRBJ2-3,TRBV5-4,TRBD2,CASSLVLAGGTDTQYF
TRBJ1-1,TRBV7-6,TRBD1,CASSHQTGQFNTEAFF
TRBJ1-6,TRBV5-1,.,CASSFRVHNSPLHF